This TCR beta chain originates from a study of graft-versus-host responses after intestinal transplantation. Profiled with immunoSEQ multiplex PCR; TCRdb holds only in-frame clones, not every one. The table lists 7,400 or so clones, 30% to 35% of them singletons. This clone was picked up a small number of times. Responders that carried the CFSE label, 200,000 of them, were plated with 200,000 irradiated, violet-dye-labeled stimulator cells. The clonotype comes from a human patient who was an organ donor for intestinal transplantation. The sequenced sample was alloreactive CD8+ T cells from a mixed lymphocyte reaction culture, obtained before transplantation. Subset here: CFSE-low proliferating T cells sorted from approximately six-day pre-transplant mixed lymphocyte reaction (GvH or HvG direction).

The CDR3 bases are TGTGCCAGTAGTATCCTCGGACTAGGGGCCCAGTACTTC. It codes for CASSILGLGAQYF. The chain employs TRBV19 and TRBJ2-5; 7 nucleotides match TRBD2. This CDR3 comprises 13 residues. J was trimmed by 9 bases and V by 3 bases; bases with no gene match: 7. Germline CDR1 reads LNHDA; CDR2 reads SQIVND (reference sequence).